The entry that follows covers one T cell receptor beta chain sequence. What it recognizes is unknown. This sample is drawn from a study of blood T cells in healthy people across ages. Study details: About one barcoded beta molecule per two T cells was captured by template switching. Study observations and caveats: As naive T cell percentage varied, TCR beta diversity correlated strongly with it. From one million sequenced T cells, diversity estimates were lower bounds. Versus aged donors, long-lived donors had higher diversity and more naive CD4+ cells.

A J-beta primer mix and a sample-barcoded 5' primer were used in a second PCR of roughly 6 to 12 cycles. From the 5' RACE reads, TCRdb called clonotypes with MiXCR, one entry per CDR3 protein. The sample has some 700,000 distinct CDR3 sequences; about 24% are singletons. Trimming left V 2 bases short and J 1 base short, with 11 bases between. CDR1 SGHDN and CDR2 FVKESK come from the germline V gene. The CDR3 consists of 15 residues. The specimen sequenced was blood. The chain uses TRBV14 and TRBJ1-1; a possible D gene is TRBD1 (5 bases). This sequence was found in a man aged 65 to 79 in good health. The CDR3 reads CASSQRDGRNTEAFF. In nucleotides, the CDR3 is TGTGCCAGCAGCCAACGGGACGGCCGGAACACTGAAGCTTTCTTT.